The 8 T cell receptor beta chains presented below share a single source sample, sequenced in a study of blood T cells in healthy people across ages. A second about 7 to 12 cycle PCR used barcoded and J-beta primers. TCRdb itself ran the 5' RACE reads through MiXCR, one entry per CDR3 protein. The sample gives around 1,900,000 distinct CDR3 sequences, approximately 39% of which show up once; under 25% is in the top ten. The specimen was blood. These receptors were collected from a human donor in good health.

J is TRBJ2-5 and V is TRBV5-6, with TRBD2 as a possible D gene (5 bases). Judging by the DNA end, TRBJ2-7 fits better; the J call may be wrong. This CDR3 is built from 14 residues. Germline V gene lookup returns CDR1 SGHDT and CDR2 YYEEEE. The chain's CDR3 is CASSLVLKEDEQYF. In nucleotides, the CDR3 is TGTGCCAGCAGCTTGGTACTAAAGGAGGACGAGCAGTACTTC.

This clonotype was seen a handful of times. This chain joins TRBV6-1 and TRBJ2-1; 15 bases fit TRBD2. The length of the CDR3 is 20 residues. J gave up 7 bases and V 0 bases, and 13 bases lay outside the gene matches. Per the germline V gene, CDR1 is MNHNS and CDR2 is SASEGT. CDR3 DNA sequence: TGTGCCAGCAGTGAAGCGCTTTCATGGACTAGCGGGGGGGTCTTTAATGAGCAGTTCTTC. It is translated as CASSEALSWTSGGVFNEQFF.

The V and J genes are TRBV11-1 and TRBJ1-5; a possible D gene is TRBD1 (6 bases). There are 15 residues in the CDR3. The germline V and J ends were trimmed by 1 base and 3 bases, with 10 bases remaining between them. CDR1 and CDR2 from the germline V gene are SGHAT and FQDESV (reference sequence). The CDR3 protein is CASSLESGVNQPQHF. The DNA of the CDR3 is TGTGCCAGCAGCTTAGAATCAGGGGTCAATCAGCCCCAGCATTTT. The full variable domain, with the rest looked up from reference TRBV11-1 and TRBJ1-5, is EAEVAQSPRYKITEKSQAVAFWCDPISGHATLYWYRQILGQGPELLVQFQDESVVDDSQLPKDRFSAERLKGVDSTLKIQPAELGDSAMYLCASSLESGVNQPQHFGDGTRLSIL.

The CDR3 reads CSASDRAWSRSHYNEQFF. The CDR3 nucleotides are TGCAGTGCCAGTGATAGGGCCTGGAGCAGATCCCACTACAATGAGCAGTTCTTC. The chain is built from TRBV20-1 and TRBJ2-1; D is ambiguous. The CDR3 runs 18 residues. Germline CDR1 DFQATT, CDR2 SNEGSKA (reference sequence). Trimming took 6 bases from V and 3 from J, leaving 27 bases between them.

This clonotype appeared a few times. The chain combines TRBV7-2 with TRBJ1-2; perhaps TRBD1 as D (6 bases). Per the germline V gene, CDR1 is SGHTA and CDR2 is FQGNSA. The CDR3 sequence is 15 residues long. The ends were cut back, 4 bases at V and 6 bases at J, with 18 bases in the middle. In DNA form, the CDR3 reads TGTGCCAGCAGCTCCGCTTACATGGGGGGGCATGGCTACACCTTC. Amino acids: CASSSAYMGGHGYTF.

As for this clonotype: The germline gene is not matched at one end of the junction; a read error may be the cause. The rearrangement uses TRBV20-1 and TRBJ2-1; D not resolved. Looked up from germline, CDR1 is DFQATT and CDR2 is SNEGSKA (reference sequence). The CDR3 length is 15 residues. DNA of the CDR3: TGTAGTGCTAGGGCCTACCGCCGCTCCTACAATGAGCAGTTCTTC. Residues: CSARAYRRSYNEQFF.

The CDR3 nucleotides are TGTGCCAGCAGCTTACCTGCTTCCGGGACTAGGAGAAATGAGCAGTTCTTC. It yields the protein CASSLPASGTRRNEQFF. This sequence joins TRBV7-9 and TRBJ2-1; 8 bases are a match to TRBD2. Germline CDR1 reads SEHNR; CDR2 reads FQNEAQ (reference sequence). This CDR3 comprises 17 residues. The V and J ends lost 2 bases and 7 bases, in that order; junction bases with no gene match: 13.

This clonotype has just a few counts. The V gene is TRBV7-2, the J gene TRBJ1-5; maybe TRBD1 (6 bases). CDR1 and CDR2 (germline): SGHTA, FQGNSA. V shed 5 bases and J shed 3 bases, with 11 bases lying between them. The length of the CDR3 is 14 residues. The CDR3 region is CASSTGFSNQPQHF. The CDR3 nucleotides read TGTGCCAGCAGCACAGGGTTTTCCAATCAGCCCCAGCATTTT.